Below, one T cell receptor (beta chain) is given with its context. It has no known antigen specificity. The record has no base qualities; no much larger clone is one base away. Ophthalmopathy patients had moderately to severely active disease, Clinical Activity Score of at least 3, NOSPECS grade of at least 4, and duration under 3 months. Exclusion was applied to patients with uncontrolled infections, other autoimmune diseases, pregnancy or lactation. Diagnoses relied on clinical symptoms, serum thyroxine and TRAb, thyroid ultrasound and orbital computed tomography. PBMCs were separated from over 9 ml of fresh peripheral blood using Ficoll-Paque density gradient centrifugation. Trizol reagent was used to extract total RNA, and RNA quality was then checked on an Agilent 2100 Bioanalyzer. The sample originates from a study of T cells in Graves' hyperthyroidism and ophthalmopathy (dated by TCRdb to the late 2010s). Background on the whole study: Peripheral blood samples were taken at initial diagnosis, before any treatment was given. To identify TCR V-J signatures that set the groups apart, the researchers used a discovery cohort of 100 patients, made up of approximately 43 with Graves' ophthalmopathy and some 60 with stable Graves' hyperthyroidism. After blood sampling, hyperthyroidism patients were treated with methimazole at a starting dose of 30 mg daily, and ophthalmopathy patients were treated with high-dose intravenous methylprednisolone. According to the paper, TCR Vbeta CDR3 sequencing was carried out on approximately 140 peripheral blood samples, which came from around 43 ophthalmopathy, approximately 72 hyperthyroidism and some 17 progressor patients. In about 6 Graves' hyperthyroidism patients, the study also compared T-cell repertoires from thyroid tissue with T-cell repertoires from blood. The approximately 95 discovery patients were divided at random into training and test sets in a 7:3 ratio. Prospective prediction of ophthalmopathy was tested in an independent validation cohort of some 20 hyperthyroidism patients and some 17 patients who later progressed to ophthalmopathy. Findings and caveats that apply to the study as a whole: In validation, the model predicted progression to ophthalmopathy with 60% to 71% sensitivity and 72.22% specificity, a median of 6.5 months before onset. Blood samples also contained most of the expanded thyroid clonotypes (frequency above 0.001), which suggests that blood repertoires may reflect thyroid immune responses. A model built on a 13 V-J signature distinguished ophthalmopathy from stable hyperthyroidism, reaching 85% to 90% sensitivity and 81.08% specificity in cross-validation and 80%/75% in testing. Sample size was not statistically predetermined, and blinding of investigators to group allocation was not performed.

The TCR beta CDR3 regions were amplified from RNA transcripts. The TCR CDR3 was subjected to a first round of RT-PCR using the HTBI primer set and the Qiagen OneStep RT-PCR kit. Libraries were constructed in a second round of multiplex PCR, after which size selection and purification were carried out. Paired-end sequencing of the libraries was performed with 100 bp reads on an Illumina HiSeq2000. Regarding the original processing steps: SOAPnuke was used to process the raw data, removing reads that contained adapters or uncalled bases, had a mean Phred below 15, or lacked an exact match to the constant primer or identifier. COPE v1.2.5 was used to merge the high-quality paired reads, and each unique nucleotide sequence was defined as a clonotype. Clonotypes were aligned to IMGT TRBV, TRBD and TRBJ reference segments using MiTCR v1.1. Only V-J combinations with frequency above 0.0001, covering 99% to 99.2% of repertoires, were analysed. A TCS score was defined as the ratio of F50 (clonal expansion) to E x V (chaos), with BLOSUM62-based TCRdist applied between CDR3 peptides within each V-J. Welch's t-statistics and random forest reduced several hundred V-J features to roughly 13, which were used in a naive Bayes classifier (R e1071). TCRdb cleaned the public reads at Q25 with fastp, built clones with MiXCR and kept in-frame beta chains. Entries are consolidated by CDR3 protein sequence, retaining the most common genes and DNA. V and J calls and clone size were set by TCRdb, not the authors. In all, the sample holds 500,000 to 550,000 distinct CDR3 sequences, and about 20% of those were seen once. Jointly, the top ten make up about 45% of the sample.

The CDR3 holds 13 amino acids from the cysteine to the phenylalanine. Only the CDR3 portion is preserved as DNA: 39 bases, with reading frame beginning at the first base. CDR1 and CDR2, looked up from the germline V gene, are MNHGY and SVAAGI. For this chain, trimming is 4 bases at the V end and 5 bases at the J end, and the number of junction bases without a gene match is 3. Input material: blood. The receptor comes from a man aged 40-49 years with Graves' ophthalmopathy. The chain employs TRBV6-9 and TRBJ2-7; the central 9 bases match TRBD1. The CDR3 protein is CASSSQGANEQYF. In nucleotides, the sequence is TGTGCCAGCAGTTCACAGGGGGCTAACGAGCAGTACTTC.